This entry features one TCR beta chain sequence. This record comes from a study of blood T cell repertoires in COVID-19. Study context: Sites across the United States, Italy and Spain contributed samples from acute and convalescent COVID-19. T cells, B-cell-depleted T cells, or PBMCs provided the cDNA or gDNA that served as material.

The method was immunoSEQ multiplex PCR; TCRdb's version includes in-frame clones alone and lacks a portion of them. The sample includes about 280,000 clones, about 85% of them seen just once. Germline V gene data show CDR1 as LGHDT and CDR2 as YNNKEL (reference sequence). The ends were cut back, 1 base at V and 2 bases at J, with 6 bases in the middle. The CDR3 contains 14 residues. The chain has TRBV3-1 (or the pseudogene TRBV3-2) and TRBJ1-5; no clear D. Sequenced material: peripheral blood. The clonotype comes from a human donor in a cohort sampled during active COVID-19. The chain's CDR3 is CASSQASGNQPQHF. CDR3 nucleotides: TGTGCCAGCAGCCAAGCTTCAGGCAATCAGCCCCAGCATTTT.